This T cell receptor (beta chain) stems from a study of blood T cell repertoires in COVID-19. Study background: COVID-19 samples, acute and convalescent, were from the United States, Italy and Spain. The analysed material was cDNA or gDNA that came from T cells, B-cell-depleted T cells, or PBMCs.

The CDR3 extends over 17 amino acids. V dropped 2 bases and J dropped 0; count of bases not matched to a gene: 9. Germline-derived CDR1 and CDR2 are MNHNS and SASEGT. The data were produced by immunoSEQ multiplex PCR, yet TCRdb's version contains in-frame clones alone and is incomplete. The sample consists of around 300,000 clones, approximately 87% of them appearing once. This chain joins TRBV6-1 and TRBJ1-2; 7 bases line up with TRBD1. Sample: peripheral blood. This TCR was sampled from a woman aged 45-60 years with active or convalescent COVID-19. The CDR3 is CASSEPGAGGANYGYTF. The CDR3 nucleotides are TGTGCCAGCAGTGAACCAGGGGCAGGGGGAGCTAACTATGGCTACACCTTC.